This T cell receptor beta chain was recovered during a study of cytomegalovirus exposure and HLA in healthy donors. Germline V CDR1 and CDR2: SNHLY, FYNNEI. The CDR3 has 15 amino acids. It was with 60 Vbeta and 13 Jbeta primers that the PCR ran. Assay used: immunoSEQ multiplex PCR; TCRdb lists only in-frame clones, some missing. The sample shows roughly 200,000 clones, over 65% of them seen only once. The V and J genes are TRBV2 and TRBJ2-5; 7 bases map to TRBD1. The end of the DNA is better explained by TRBJ2-7, so the J call may be wrong. Source material: PBMCs. This receptor was identified in a man between 18 and 29 years old in good health and CMV-seronegative. CDR3 sequence reads: CASSNIGTAKNEQYF. CDR3 DNA: TGTGCCAGCAGCAATATAGGGACAGCGAAAAACGAGCAGTACTTC.